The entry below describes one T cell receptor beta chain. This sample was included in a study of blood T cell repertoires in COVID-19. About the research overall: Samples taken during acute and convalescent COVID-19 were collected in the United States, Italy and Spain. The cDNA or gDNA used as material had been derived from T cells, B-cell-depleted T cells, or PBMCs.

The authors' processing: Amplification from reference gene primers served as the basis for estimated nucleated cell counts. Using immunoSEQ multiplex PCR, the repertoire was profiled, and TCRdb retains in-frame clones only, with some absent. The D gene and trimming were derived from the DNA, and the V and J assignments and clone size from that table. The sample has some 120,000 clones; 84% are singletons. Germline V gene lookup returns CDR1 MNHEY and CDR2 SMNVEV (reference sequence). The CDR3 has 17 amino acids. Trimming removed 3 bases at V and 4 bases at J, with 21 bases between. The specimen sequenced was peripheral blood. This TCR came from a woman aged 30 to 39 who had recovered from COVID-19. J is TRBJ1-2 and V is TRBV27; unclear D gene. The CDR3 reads CASSFTGRLETVYGYTF. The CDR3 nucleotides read TGTGCCAGCAGTTTCACCGGGAGGTTGGAGACGGTCTATGGCTACACCTTC.